These 13 T cell receptor beta chains came from one sample sequenced in a study of OX40 agonist ivuxolimab in advanced cancers. The table came from immunoSEQ multiplex PCR; TCRdb's copy has only in-frame clones and leaves some out. The table has tens of thousands of clones, less than 90% seen once. The sample in question was CD4+ or CD8+ T cells sorted from blood, obtained in a trial of the OX40 agonist ivuxolimab. These receptors all come from an adult with an advanced solid tumor such as melanoma, head and neck, liver or kidney cancer.

The rearrangement uses TRBV5-1 and TRBJ2-7, with TRBD1 identical over 8 bases. After removal of 3 bases from V and 2 bases from J, the junction contained 4 bases not matched to a gene. The CDR3 is made up of 14 amino acids. CDR1 is SGHRS and CDR2 is YFSETQ in the germline V gene. The CDR3 sequence: CASSSGTGAYEQYF. DNA of the CDR3: TGCGCCAGCAGCTCAGGGACAGGCGCCTACGAGCAGTACTTC. The full variable domain, rest sourced from reference TRBV5-1 and TRBJ2-7, is KAGVTQTPRYLIKTRGQQVTLSCSPISGHRSVSWYQQTPGQGLQFLFEYFSETQRNKGNFPGRFSGRQFSNSRSEMNVSTLELGDSALYLCASSSGTGAYEQYFGPGTRLTVT.

The chain recombines TRBV5-6 with TRBJ1-5; D uncertain. CDR3 length: 14 amino acids. Germline lookup yields CDR1 SGHDT and CDR2 YYEEEE. Between the trimmed V and J ends, which lost 2 bases and 3 bases, there was a span of 9 bases. DNA for the CDR3: TGTGCCAGCAGCTTCAACCATCCCAATCAGCCCCAGCATTTT. Translating it yields CASSFNHPNQPQHF.

In its sample, this clone was seen once. The genes are TRBV11-3 and TRBJ2-7; D is unresolved. CDR1 is SGHNT and CDR2 is YENEEA in the germline V gene. This CDR3 spans 16 amino acids. V dropped 0 bases and J dropped 5 bases, with 17 bases sitting between them. In nucleotides, the CDR3 is TGTGCCAGCAGCTTAGATGAGGACGGCTCCGGCAACGAGCAGTACTTC. Its translation: CASSLDEDGSGNEQYF.

There are a few counts of this clone. V gene TRBV18 combines with J gene TRBJ2-3; D tentatively fits TRBD1 or TRBD2 (5 bases each). In germline, CDR1 is KGHSH, CDR2 LQKENI. The CDR3 has 13 residues. V lost 5 bases to trimming and J lost 2 bases, with 8 bases between them. CDR3 nucleotides: TGTGCCAGCTCAAGGGACGACACAGATACGCAGTATTTT. This sequence encodes CASSRDDTDTQYF.

V is TRBV23-1 and J is TRBJ2-5; weak D call: TRBD2 (5 bases). TRBV23-1 is designated an ORF whose function remains uncertain. The V and J ends lost 1 base and 7 bases respectively, with 16 bases between them. The CDR3 extends over 15 amino acids. This CDR3 reads CASSQCDYINWTQYF. DNA of the CDR3: TGCGCCAGCAGTCAATGTGACTACATTAATTGGACCCAGTACTTC.

The chain recombines TRBV15 with TRBJ1-1; a possible D gene is TRBD1 (6 bases). The CDR3 length is 17 residues. Looked up from germline, CDR1 is LNHNV and CDR2 is YYDKDF (reference sequence). The V and J ends lost 3 bases and 3 bases respectively, with 20 bases between them. CDR3 sequence: CATSRGLVGTRYTEAFF. In nucleotides, the CDR3 is TGTGCCACCAGCAGGGGCCTTGTGGGGACAAGATACACTGAAGCTTTCTTT.

The V and J genes are TRBV5-4 and TRBJ1-2; D gene unclear. The CDR3 is made up of 13 amino acids. V was clipped by 0 bases and J by 4 bases, with 7 bases between them. The germline V gene encodes CDR1 SGHNT and CDR2 YYREEE (reference sequence). The CDR3 sequence: CASSLESSYGYTF. For the CDR3, the DNA is TGTGCCAGCAGCTTGGAGTCTTCCTATGGCTACACCTTC. The entire variable domain, with the rest obtained from reference TRBV5-4 and TRBJ1-2, is as follows: ETGVTQSPTHLIKTRGQQVTLRCSSQSGHNTVSWYQQALGQGPQFIFQYYREEENGRGNFPPRFSGLQFPNYSSELNVNALELDDSALYLCASSLESSYGYTFGSGTRLTVV.

The chain uses TRBV28 and TRBJ2-3, with TRBD2 matching over 14 bases. The CDR3 covers 21 residues. CDR1 and CDR2 from the germline V gene are MDHEN and SYDVKM. V shed 4 bases and J 0 bases; nucleotides not matched to a gene: 15. CDR3 coding DNA: TGTGCCAGCAGTTCCTTTGGAGGACTAGCGGGGGGCCTAGCTAGCACAGATACGCAGTATTTT. This codes for CASSSFGGLAGGLASTDTQYF.

The genes are TRBV7-2 and TRBJ2-7; the match to TRBD2 covers 7 bases. Trimming removed 5 bases from V and 6 bases from J; junction bases left unmatched: 19. Germline loops: CDR1 SGHTA, CDR2 FQGNSA. This CDR3 region has 17 residues. This CDR3 reads CASSQRGERGFRGEQYF. In nucleotides, the CDR3 is TGTGCCAGCAGCCAAAGAGGGGAGCGGGGCTTCCGGGGCGAGCAGTACTTC.

The chain links TRBV7-2 to TRBJ2-1; TRBD1 matches 9 bases. The junction had 4 bases not matched to a gene; V was cut back by 4 bases and J by 6 bases. CDR1 SGHTA and CDR2 FQGNSA come from the germline V gene. The CDR3 length is 14 residues. The CDR3 sequence is CASSYGQGLNEQFF. CDR3 DNA sequence: TGTGCCAGCAGCTATGGACAGGGGCTCAATGAGCAGTTCTTC.

This sequence joins TRBV9 and TRBJ1-6; D gene unclear. V shed 2 bases and J shed 4 bases, with 7 bases lying between them. The germline gives CDR1 SGDLS, CDR2 YYNGEE. The CDR3 has 14 residues. The CDR3 region is CASSVTEYNSPLHF. The CDR3 DNA reads as TGTGCCAGCAGCGTTACGGAATATAATTCACCCCTCCACTTT.

CDR3 DNA sequence: TGTGCCAGCAGCTCCGGACTAGCGGGGGTATATGAGCAGTTCTTC. This gives the protein CASSSGLAGVYEQFF. The chain uses TRBV11-3 and TRBJ2-1; 13 bases match TRBD2. This CDR3 contains 15 residues. Germline lookup yields CDR1 SGHNT and CDR2 YENEEA. V trimming: 4 bases; J trimming: 8 bases; junction bases outside the gene matches: 5.

The chain is built from TRBV28 and TRBJ1-5; D remains unclear. CDR1 is MDHEN, CDR2 SYDVKM, per germline. This CDR3 has 13 residues. Deletions cut 7 bases from V and 7 bases from J, with 14 bases between. The CDR3 reads CASIRGLGQPQHF. DNA for the CDR3: TGTGCCAGCATTCGGGGTTTGGGGCAGCCCCAGCATTTT. Using reference TRBV28 and TRBJ1-5 for the parts outside the CDR3, the full variable domain is DVKVTQSSRYLVKRTGEKVFLECVQDMDHENMFWYRQDPGLGLRLIYFSYDVKMKEKGDIPEGYSVSREKKERFSLILESASTNQTSMYLCASIRGLGQPQHFGDGTRLSIL.